This T cell receptor (beta chain) stems from a study of shared clonotypes between healthy human individuals. The wider study: For every donor, three CD4 naive, three CD4 memory, two CD8 naive and one CD8 memory plates were used.

The CDR3 runs to 18 residues. With V trimmed by 1 base and J by 4 bases, 11 bases remained unmatched. CDR1 SGHTA and CDR2 FQGNSA come from the germline V gene. Healthy HIV-negative adults with no recent acute infections or vaccinations were recruited as donors. Some clones are missing from TCRdb's copy, which holds only in-frame ones; the method was immunoSEQ multiplex PCR. The data contain about 2 million clones, 95% of them singletons. The source material was naive CD4+ T cells sorted from blood. Subset in this sample: CD45RA+ positively selected. The chain uses TRBV7-2 and TRBJ2-5; TRBD2 matches at 11 bases. The TCR sequence derives from a young man in good health. Written as DNA, the CDR3 is TGTGCCAGCAGCTTAGGAATACTAGCGGGAGAATTGGGAGAGACCCAGTACTTC. The encoded protein is CASSLGILAGELGETQYF.